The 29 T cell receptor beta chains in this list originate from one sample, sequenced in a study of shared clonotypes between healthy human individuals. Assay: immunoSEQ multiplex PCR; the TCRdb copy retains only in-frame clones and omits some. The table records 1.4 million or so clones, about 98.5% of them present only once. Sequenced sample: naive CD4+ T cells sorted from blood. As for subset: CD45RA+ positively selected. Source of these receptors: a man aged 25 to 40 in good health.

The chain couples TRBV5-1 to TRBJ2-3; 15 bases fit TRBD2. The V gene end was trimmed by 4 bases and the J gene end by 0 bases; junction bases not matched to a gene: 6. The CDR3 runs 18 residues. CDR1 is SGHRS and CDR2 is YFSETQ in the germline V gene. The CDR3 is CASSTGLAGGTSTDTQYF. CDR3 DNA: TGCGCCAGCAGCACGGGACTAGCGGGAGGCACTAGCACAGATACGCAGTATTTT. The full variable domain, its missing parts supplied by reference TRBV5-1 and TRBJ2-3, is KAGVTQTPRYLIKTRGQQVTLSCSPISGHRSVSWYQQTPGQGLQFLFEYFSETQRNKGNFPGRFSGRQFSNSRSEMNVSTLELGDSALYLCASSTGLAGGTSTDTQYFGPGTRLTVL.

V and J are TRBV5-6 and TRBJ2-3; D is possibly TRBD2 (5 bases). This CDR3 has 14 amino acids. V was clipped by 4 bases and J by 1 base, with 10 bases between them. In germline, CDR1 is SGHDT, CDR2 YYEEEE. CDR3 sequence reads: CASSRGLGTDTQYF. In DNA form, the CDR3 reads TGTGCCAGCAGCCGTGGACTGGGCACAGATACGCAGTATTTT.

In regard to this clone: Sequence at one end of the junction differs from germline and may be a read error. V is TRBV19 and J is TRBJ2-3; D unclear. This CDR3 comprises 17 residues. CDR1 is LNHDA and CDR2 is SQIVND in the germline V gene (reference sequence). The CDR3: CASSLDDWATGTDTQYF. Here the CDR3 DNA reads TGTGCCAGTAGTCTAGACGATTGGGCTACGGGCACAGATACGCAGTATTTT.

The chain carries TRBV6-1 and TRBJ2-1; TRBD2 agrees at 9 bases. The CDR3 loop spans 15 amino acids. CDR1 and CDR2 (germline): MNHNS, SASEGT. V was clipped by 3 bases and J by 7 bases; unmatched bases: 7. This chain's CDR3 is CASSESSGAMNEQFF. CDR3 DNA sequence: TGTGCCAGCAGTGAGTCTAGCGGGGCTATGAATGAGCAGTTCTTC.

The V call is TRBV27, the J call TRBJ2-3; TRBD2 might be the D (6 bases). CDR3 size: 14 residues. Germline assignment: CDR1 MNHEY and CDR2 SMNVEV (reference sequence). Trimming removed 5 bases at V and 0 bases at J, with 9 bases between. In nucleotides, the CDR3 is TGTGCCAGCAGTGTGACTAGTAGCACAGATACGCAGTATTTT. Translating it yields CASSVTSSTDTQYF.

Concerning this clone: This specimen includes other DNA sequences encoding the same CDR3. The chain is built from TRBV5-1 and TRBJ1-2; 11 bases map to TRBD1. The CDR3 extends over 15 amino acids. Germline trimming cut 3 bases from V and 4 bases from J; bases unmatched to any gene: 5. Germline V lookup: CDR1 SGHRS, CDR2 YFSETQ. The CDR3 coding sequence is TGCGCCAGCAGCTCCGGACAGGGGGCCAGCTATGGCTACACCTTC. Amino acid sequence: CASSSGQGASYGYTF. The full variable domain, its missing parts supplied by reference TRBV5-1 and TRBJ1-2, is KAGVTQTPRYLIKTRGQQVTLSCSPISGHRSVSWYQQTPGQGLQFLFEYFSETQRNKGNFPGRFSGRQFSNSRSEMNVSTLELGDSALYLCASSSGQGASYGYTFGSGTRLTVV.

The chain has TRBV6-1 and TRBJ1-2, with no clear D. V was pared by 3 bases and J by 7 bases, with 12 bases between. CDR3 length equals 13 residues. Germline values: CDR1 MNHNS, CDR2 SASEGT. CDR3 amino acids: CASSDVVDVGYTF. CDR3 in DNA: TGTGCCAGCAGTGATGTTGTGGACGTTGGCTACACCTTC.

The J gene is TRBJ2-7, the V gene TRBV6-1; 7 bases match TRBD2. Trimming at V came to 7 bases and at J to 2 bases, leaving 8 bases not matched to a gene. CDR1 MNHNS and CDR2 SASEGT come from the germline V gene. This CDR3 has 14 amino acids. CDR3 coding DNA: TGTGCCAGCATGGAGCGGGACCCGACCTACGAGCAGTACTTC. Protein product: CASMERDPTYEQYF.

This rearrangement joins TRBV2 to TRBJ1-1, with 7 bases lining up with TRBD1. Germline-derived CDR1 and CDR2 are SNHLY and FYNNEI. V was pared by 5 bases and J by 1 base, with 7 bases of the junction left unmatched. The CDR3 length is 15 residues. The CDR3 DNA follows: TGTGCCAGCAGTCAAACAGGGGCCCAGAACACTGAAGCTTTCTTT. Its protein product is CASSQTGAQNTEAFF.

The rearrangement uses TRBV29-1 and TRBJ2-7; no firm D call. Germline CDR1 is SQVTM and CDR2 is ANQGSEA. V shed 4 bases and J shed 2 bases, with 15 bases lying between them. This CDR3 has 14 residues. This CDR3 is CSVGPPTKPYEQYF. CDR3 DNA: TGCAGCGTTGGACCCCCCACCAAACCCTACGAGCAGTACTTC.

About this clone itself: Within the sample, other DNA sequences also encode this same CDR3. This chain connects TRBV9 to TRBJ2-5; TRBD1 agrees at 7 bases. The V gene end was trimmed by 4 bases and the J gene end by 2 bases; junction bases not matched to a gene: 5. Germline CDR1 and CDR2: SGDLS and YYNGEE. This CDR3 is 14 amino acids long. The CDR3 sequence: CASSPRTGQETQYF. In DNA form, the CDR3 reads TGTGCCAGCAGCCCTAGGACAGGACAAGAGACCCAGTACTTC.

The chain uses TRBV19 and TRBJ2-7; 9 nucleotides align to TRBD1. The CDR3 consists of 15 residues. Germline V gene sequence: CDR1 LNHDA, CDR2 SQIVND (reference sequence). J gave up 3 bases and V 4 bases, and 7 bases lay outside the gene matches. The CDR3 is CASSTSAGQGYEQYF. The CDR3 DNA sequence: TGTGCCAGTAGTACCTCCGCGGGACAGGGCTACGAGCAGTACTTC.

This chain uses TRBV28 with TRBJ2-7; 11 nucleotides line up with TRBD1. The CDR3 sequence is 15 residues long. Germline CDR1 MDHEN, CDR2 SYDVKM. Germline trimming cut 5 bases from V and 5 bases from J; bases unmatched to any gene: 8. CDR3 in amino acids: CASSLPGTGGHEQYF. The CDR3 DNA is TGTGCCAGCAGTCTACCCGGGACAGGGGGACACGAGCAGTACTTC.

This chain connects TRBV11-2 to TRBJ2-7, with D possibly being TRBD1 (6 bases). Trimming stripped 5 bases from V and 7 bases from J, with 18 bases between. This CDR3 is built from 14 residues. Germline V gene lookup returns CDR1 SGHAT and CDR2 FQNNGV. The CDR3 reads CASSPGGWSWEQYF. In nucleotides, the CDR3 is TGTGCCAGCAGCCCTGGGGGCTGGAGTTGGGAGCAGTACTTC.

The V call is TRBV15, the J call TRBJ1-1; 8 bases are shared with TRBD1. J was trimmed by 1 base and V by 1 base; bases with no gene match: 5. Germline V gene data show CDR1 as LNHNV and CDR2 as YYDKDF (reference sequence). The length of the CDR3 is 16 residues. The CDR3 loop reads CATSRASGTGNTEAFF. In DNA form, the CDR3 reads TGTGCCACCAGCAGAGCCTCCGGGACAGGGAACACTGAAGCTTTCTTT.

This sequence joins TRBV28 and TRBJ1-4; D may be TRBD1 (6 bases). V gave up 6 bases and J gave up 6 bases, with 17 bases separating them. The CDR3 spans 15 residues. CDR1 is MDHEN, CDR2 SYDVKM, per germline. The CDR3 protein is CASRGGGHPYEKLFF. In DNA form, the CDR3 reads TGTGCCAGCAGAGGAGGGGGGCATCCATATGAAAAACTGTTTTTT.

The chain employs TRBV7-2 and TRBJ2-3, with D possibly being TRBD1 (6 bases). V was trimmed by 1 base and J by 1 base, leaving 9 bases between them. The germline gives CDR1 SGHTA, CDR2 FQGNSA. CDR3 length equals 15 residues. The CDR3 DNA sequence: TGTGCCAGCAGCTTAGAGGGGGTAGGCACAGATACGCAGTATTTT. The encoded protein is CASSLEGVGTDTQYF.

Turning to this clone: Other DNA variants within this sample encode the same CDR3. The CDR3 nucleotides are TGTGCCAGCAGTGTGGACCGCTCCTACGAGCAGTACTTC. Its translation: CASSVDRSYEQYF. The chain has TRBV2 and TRBJ2-7; no clear D. The length of the CDR3 is 13 residues. V was trimmed by 4 bases and J by 0 bases, leaving 7 bases between them. From germline, CDR1 is SNHLY and CDR2 FYNNEI.

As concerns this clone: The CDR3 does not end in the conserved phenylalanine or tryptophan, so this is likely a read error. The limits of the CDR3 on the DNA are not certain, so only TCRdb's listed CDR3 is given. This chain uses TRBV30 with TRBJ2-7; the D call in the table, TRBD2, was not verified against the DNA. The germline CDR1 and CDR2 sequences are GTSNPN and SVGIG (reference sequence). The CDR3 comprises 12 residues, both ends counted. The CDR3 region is CAWSVGAGPPSL.

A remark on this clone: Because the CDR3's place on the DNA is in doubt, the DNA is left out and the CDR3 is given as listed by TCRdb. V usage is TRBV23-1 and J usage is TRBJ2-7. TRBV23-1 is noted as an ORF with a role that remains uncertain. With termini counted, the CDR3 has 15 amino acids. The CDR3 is CASSQVAGGSFKEYF.

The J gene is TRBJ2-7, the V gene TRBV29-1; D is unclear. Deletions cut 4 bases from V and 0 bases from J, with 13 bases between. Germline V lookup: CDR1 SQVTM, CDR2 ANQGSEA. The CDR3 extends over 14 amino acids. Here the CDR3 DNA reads TGCAGCGTTGGAAAGCGAATACCCTCCTACGAGCAGTACTTC. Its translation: CSVGKRIPSYEQYF.

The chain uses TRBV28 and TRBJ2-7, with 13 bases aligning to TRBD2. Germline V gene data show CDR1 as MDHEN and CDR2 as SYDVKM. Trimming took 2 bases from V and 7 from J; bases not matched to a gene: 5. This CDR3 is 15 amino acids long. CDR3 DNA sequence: TGTGCCAGCAGTTTAGGAACTAGCGGGAGGGGGGAGCAGTACTTC. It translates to CASSLGTSGRGEQYF.

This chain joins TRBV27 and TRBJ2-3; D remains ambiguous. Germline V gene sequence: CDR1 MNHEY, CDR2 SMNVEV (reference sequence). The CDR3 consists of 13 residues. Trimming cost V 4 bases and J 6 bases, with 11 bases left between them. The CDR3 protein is CASSSLGVDTQYF. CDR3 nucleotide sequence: TGTGCCAGCAGTTCCCTTGGGGTGGATACGCAGTATTTT.

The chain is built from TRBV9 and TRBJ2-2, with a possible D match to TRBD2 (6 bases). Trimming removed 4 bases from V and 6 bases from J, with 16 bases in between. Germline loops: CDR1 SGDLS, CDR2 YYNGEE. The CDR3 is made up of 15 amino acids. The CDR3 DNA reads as TGTGCCAGCAGCACTTCCGGGACTTCAGCCGGGGAGCTGTTTTTT. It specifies CASSTSGTSAGELFF.

CDR3 in amino acids: CASNDRGGDQPQHF. CDR3 nucleotide sequence: TGTGCCAGCAACGACAGGGGGGGAGATCAGCCCCAGCATTTT. The chain recombines TRBV7-2 with TRBJ1-5, with TRBD1 matching over 9 bases. The CDR3 length is 14 residues. Germline loops: CDR1 SGHTA, CDR2 FQGNSA. V shed 7 bases, J shed 5 bases, and the junction held 6 bases outside the gene matches.

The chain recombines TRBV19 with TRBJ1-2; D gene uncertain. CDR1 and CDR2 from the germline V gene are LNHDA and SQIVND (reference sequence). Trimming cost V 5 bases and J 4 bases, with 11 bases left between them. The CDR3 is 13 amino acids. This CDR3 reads CASSPQGSYGYTF. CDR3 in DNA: TGTGCCAGTAGTCCACAAGGGTCCTATGGCTACACCTTC.

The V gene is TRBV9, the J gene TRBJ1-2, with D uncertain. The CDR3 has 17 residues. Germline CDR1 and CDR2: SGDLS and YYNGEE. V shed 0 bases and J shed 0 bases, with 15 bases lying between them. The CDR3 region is CASSVGGYHPPNYGYTF. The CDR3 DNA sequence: TGTGCCAGCAGCGTAGGGGGTTACCATCCTCCTAACTATGGCTACACCTTC.

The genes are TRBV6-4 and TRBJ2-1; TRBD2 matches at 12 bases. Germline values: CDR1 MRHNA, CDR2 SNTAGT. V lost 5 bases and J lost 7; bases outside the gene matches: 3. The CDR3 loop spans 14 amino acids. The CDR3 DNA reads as TGTGCCAGCAGTTCTACTAGCGGGGGGAATGAGCAGTTCTTC. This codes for CASSSTSGGNEQFF.

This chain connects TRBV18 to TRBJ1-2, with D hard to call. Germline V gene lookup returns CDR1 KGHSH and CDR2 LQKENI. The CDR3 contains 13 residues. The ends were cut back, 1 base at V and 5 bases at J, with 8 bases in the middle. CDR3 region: CASSPRDQYGYTF. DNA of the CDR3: TGTGCCAGCTCACCACGGGATCAGTATGGCTACACCTTC.